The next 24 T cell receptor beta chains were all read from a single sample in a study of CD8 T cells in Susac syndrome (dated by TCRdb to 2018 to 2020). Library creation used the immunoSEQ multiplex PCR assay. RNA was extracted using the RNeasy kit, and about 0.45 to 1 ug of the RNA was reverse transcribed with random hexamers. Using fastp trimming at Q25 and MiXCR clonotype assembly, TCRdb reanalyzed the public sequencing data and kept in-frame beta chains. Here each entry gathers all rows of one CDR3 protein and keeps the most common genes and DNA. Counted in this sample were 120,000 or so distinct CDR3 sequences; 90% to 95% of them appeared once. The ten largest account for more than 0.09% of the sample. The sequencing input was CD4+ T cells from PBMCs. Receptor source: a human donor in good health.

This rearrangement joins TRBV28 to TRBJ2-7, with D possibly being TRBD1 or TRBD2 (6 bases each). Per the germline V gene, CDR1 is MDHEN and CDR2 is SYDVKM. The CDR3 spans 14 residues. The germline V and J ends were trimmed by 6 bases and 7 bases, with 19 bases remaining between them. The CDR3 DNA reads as TGTGCCAGCAGCCTCATAAGGGGGACTGCGGAGCAGTACTTC. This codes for CASSLIRGTAEQYF.

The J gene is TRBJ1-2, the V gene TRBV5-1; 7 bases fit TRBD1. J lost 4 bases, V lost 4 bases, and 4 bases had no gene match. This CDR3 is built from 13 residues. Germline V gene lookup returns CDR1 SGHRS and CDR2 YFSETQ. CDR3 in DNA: TGCGCCAGCAGCCAGACAGGGAGCTATGGCTACACCTTC. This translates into CASSQTGSYGYTF.

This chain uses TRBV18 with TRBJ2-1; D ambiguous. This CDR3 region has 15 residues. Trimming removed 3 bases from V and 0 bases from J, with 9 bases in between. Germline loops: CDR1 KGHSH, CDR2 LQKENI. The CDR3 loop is CASSPQYNSYNEQFF. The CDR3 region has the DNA TGTGCCAGCTCACCGCAATATAACTCCTACAATGAGCAGTTCTTC.

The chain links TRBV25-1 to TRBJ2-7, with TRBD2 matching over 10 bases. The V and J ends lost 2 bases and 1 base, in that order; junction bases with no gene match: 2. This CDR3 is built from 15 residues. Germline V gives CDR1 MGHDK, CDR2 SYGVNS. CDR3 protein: CASSEIAGGSYEQYF. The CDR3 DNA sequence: TGTGCCAGCAGTGAAATAGCGGGAGGATCCTACGAGCAGTACTTC.

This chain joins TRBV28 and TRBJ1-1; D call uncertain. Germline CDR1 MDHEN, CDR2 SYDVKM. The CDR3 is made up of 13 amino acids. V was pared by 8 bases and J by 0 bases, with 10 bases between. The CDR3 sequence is CASEGHLNTEAFF. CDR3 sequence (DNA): TGTGCCAGCGAGGGTCACTTGAACACTGAAGCTTTCTTT.

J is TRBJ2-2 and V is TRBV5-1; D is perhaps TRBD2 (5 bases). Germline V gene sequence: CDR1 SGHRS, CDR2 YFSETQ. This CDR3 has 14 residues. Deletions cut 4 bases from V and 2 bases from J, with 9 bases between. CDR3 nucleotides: TGCGCCAGCAGCCAGGACTTTAACACCGGGGAGCTGTTTTTT. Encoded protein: CASSQDFNTGELFF. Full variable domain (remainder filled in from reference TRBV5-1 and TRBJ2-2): KAGVTQTPRYLIKTRGQQVTLSCSPISGHRSVSWYQQTPGQGLQFLFEYFSETQRNKGNFPGRFSGRQFSNSRSEMNVSTLELGDSALYLCASSQDFNTGELFFGEGSRLTVL.

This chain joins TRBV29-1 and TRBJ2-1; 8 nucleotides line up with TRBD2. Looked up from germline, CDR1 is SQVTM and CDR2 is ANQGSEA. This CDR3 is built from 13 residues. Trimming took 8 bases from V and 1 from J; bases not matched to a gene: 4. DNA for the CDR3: TGCAGCTTCCGCGGGGGGTCCTACAATGAGCAGTTCTTC. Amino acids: CSFRGGSYNEQFF.

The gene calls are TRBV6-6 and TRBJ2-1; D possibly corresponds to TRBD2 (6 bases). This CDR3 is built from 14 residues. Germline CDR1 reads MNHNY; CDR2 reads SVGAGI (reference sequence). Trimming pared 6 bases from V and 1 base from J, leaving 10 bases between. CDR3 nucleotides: TGTGCCAGCAGAGTAGCGGAATCCTACAATGAGCAGTTCTTC. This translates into CASRVAESYNEQFF.

Here the CDR3 DNA reads TGTGCCAGCAGTAACACCCTCCCAGGGGCAACTAATGAAAAACTGTTTTTT. It specifies CASSNTLPGATNEKLFF. This sequence joins TRBV6-5 and TRBJ1-4; D possibly corresponds to TRBD1 (6 bases). The ends were cut back, 5 bases at V and 0 bases at J, with 16 bases in the middle. The CDR3 sequence is 17 residues long. The germline gives CDR1 MNHEY, CDR2 SVGAGI.

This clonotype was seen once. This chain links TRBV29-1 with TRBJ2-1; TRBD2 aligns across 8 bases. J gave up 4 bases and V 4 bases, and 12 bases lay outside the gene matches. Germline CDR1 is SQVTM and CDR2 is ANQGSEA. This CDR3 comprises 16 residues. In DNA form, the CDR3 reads TGCAGCGTTGTGGGGACTAGTGGGGTCATATACAATGAGCAGTTCTTC. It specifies CSVVGTSGVIYNEQFF.

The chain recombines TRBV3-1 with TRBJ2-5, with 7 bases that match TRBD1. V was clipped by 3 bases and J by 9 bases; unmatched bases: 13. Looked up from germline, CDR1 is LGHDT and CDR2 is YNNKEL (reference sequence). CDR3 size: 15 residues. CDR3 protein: CASSHSGTDISAQYF. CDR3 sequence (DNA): TGTGCCAGCAGCCATTCCGGGACAGACATTTCGGCCCAGTACTTC.

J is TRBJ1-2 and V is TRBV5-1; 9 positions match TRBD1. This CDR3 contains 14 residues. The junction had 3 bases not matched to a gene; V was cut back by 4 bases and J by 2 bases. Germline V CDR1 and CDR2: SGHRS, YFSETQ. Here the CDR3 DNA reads TGCGCCAGCAGCAGCGGACAGGGGAACTATGGCTACACCTTC. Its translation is CASSSGQGNYGYTF.

CDR3 bases: TGTGCCAGCATCAAGACTAGCGGGACGCACAATGAGCAGTTCTTC. Translation: CASIKTSGTHNEQFF. The rearrangement joins TRBV12-3 or TRBV12-4 to TRBJ2-1; 11 nucleotides match TRBD2. The J segment lost 5 bases and the V segment lost 7 bases, leaving 7 bases of the junction unmatched. This CDR3 contains 15 residues.

The CDR3 DNA follows: TGCGCCAAACCGAGGGTCTCCTACGAGCAGTACTTC. Translation: CAKPRVSYEQYF. V usage is TRBV23-1 and J usage is TRBJ2-7, with a possible D match to TRBD2 (5 bases). TRBV23-1 is an ORF; its function is uncertain. The CDR3 contains 12 residues. The germline V and J ends were trimmed by 10 bases and 0 bases, with 10 bases remaining between them.

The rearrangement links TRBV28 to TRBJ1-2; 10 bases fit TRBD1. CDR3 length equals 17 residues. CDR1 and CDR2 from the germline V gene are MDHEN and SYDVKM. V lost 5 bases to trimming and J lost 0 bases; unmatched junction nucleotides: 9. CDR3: CASSNPTGGLSNYGYTF. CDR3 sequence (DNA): TGTGCCAGCAGTAACCCGACAGGGGGCTTGTCTAACTATGGCTACACCTTC.

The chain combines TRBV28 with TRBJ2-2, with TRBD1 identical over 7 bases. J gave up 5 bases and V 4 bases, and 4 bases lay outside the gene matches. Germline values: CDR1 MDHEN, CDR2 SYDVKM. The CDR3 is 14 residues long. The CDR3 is CASSSPTGTGELFF. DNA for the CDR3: TGTGCCAGCAGTTCGCCGACAGGGACCGGGGAGCTGTTTTTT.

The CDR3 coding sequence is TGTGCCAGCAGTTTACCTCTGGGACACCCGCTCCACGAGCAGTACTTC. Encoded protein: CASSLPLGHPLHEQYF. V usage is TRBV28 and J usage is TRBJ2-7; maybe TRBD1 (6 bases). Germline V lookup: CDR1 MDHEN, CDR2 SYDVKM. The CDR3 has 16 amino acids. V was trimmed by 2 bases and J by 5 bases, leaving 19 bases between them.

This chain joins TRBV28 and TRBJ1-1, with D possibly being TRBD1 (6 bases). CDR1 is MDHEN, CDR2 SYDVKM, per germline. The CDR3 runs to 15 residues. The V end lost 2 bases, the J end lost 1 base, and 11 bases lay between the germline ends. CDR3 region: CASSLRNRANTEAFF. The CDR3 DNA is TGTGCCAGCAGTTTACGTAACAGGGCGAACACTGAAGCTTTCTTT.

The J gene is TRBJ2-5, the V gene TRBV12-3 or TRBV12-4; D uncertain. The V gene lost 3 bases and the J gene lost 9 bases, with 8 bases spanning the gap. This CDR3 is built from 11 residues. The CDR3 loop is CASSFRFSQYF. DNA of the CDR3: TGTGCCAGCAGTTTTCGGTTTTCCCAGTACTTC.

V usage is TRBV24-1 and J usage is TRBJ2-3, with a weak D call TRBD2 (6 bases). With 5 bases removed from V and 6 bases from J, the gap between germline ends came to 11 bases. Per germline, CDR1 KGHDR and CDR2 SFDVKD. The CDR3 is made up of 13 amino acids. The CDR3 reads CATSAGTLDTQYF. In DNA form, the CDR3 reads TGTGCCACCAGTGCCGGGACTCTTGATACGCAGTATTTT.

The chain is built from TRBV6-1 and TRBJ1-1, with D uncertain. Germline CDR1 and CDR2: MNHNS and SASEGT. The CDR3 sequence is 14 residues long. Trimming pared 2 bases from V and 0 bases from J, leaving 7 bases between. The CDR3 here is CASSESFVNTEAFF. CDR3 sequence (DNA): TGTGCCAGCAGTGAAAGCTTCGTGAACACTGAAGCTTTCTTT.

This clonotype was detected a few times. For the CDR3, the DNA is TGTGCCAGCACCGGACAGGGCTACGAGCAGTACTTC. Its translation is CASTGQGYEQYF. The V call is TRBV25-1, the J call TRBJ2-7, with 8 bases that match TRBD1. The CDR3 is made up of 12 amino acids. Trimming took 7 bases from V and 3 from J; bases not matched to a gene: 2. CDR1 is MGHDK and CDR2 is SYGVNS in the germline V gene.

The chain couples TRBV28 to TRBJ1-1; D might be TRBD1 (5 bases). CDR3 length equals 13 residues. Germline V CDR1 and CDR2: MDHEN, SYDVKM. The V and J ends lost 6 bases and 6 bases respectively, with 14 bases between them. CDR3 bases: TGTGCCAGCAGCCAGACAGTTTTGCCTGAAGCTTTCTTT. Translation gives CASSQTVLPEAFF. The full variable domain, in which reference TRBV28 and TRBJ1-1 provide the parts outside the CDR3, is DVKVTQSSRYLVKRTGEKVFLECVQDMDHENMFWYRQDPGLGLRLIYFSYDVKMKEKGDIPEGYSVSREKKERFSLILESASTNQTSMYLCASSQTVLPEAFFGQGTRLTVV.

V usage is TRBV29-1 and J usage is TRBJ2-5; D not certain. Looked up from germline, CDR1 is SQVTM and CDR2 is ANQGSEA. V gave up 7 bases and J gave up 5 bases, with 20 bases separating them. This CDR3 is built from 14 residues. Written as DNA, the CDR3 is TGCAGCGGTCGGATCCGACCCCCGTATGAGACCCAGTACTTC. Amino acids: CSGRIRPPYETQYF.